Reported below is one T cell receptor beta chain. Antigen specificity is unknown. From the germline J gene comes the end of the CDR3, since the read stops 3 residues before it. Profiling relied on immunoSEQ multiplex PCR, and the TCRdb table lists in-frame clones only, not all of them. The sample holds fewer than 35,000 clones. There are 13 residues in the CDR3. Per the germline V gene, CDR1 is GTSNPN and CDR2 is SVGIG (reference sequence). The sample is drawn from a study of T cells in women clearing cervical HPV infection. Whole-study results and caveats: CIN3+ cases had significantly higher TCR richness than controls; evenness did not differ.

This rearrangement joins TRBV30 to TRBJ2-4, with a tentative D call TRBD2 (6 bases). This TCR derives from a woman between 18 and 69 years old with a cervical HPV16 infection that either progressed to CIN3+ or cleared (not recorded which). The sequenced sample was blood buffy coat. CDR3 residues: CAWSVPRESGQYF. Partial CDR3 DNA: TGTGCCTGGAGTGTACCTCGGGAGAGCGGT.